The sequence of this T cell receptor (beta chain) was determined in a study of T cells in Graves' hyperthyroidism and ophthalmopathy. General study results and limits: Ophthalmopathy was model-predicted a median around seven months pre-onset. Ophthalmopathy was separated from stable hyperthyroidism by a 13 V-J model.

The CDR3 spans 13 residues. CDR1 SGHTA and CDR2 FQGNSA come from the germline V gene. Concerning this clonotype: Antigen specificity is unknown. A read error may be the cause here, since a much bigger clone is one base away.

RNA transcripts were the template for amplifying TCR beta CDR3 regions. RT-PCR in the first round (using the HTBI primer set) targeted the TCR CDR3. TCRdb itself ran the multiplex PCR reads through MiXCR, one entry per CDR3 protein. Among 490,000 or so distinct CDR3 sequences, roughly a sixth were seen once, and the ten largest hold approximately 30%. This receptor was obtained from a woman in her twenties or thirties with Graves' ophthalmopathy. The chain combines TRBV7-2 with TRBJ2-5; D gene unclear. Sequencing used blood. The CDR3 DNA reads TGTGCCAACAGCTTGGTTGACCAAGAGACCCAGTACTTC. Encoded protein: CANSLVDQETQYF.